The sequence of this TCR beta chain was determined in a study of cytomegalovirus exposure and HLA in healthy donors. About the research overall: There were fewer than 500 genotyped donors. Of these, roughly 80% fell in the genetic ancestry cluster associated with self-reported Caucasian donors. Study results and limitations: It has been reported that TCR beta sequences accurately predicted the HLA-A and HLA-B alleles of most subjects. Most likely, a cluster of highly shared sequence variants arose as a sequencing artifact. V- and J-gene trimming in TCR beta was tied to a missense DCLRE1C variant by an analysis performed later.

The CDR3 runs to 16 residues. Germline V gene sequence: CDR1 MDHEN, CDR2 SYDVKM. Between the trimmed V and J ends, which lost 5 bases and 1 base, there was a span of 12 bases. As to this clone: What it binds is not known.

13 Jbeta primers and 60 Vbeta primers were used for the PCR. Measured with immunoSEQ multiplex PCR; TCRdb has only the in-frame clones, and not every one. The data hold under 250,000 clones, with around 80% observed a single time. Material: PBMCs. The chain recombines TRBV28 with TRBJ1-6; TRBD1 is a possible D gene (6 bases). The clonotype was recovered from a woman aged 60-75 years in good health and CMV-seropositive. The CDR3 DNA reads TGTGCCAGCAGTCACCAGGGGTCTTCCTATAATTCACCCCTCCACTTT. It codes for CASSHQGSSYNSPLHF.